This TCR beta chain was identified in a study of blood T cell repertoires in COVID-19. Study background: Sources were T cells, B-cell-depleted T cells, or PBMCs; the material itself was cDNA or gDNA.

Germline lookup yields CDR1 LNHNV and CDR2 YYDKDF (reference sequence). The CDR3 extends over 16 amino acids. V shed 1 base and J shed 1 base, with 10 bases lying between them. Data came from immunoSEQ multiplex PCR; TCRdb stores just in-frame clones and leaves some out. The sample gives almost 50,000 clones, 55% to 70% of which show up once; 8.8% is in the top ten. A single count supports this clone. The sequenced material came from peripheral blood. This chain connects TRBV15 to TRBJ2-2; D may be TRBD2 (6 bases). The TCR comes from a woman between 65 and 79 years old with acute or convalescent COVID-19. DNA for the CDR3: TGTGCCACCAGCAGAGTCTCGCGGGGGAACACCGGGGAGCTGTTTTTT. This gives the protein CATSRVSRGNTGELFF.